One sample yielded the 27 T cell receptor beta chains listed below, sequenced in a study of shared clonotypes between healthy human individuals. The table came from immunoSEQ multiplex PCR; TCRdb's copy has only in-frame clones and leaves some out. The sample yields roughly 1,000,000 clones, approximately 78% seen once. Sequenced sample: memory CD4+ T cells from PBMCs. Specified subset: CD45RA-negative fraction. Receptors originate from a man aged 18 to 30 in good health. Some clones in this sample may be carry-over from other donors' samples.

This clone has just a few counts. J is TRBJ1-1 and V is TRBV5-1, with D perhaps matching TRBD1 (6 bases). There are 14 residues in the CDR3. V was pared by 4 bases and J by 0 bases, with 10 bases between. Germline CDR1 SGHRS, CDR2 YFSETQ. Here the CDR3 reads CASSRTAMNTEAFF. As DNA, the CDR3 is TGCGCCAGCAGCAGGACAGCTATGAACACTGAAGCTTTCTTT.

CDR3 residues: CASSWQGRQFYEQYF. CDR3 in DNA: TGTGCCAGCAGCTGGCAGGGGCGCCAATTCTACGAGCAGTACTTC. The V and J genes are TRBV11-2 and TRBJ2-7; weak D call: TRBD1 (6 bases). Between the trimmed V and J ends, which lost 4 bases and 3 bases, there was a span of 16 bases. Germline lookup yields CDR1 SGHAT and CDR2 FQNNGV. The CDR3 sequence is 15 residues long.

The chain couples TRBV29-1 to TRBJ2-1, with D possibly matching TRBD2 (6 bases). The V end lost 1 base, the J end lost 9 bases, and 19 bases lay between the germline ends. The V gene's germline CDR1 is SQVTM and CDR2 ANQGSEA. CDR3 length: 15 amino acids. The CDR3 loop is CSVEGGLGSRIEQFF. CDR3 in DNA: TGCAGCGTTGAAGGCGGCCTCGGGAGTAGAATTGAGCAGTTCTTC.

V is TRBV19 and J is TRBJ1-2; 8 positions match TRBD1. The CDR3 consists of 15 residues. J was trimmed by 7 bases and V by 1 base; bases with no gene match: 8. Germline CDR1 is LNHDA and CDR2 is SQIVND (reference sequence). In nucleotides, the CDR3 is TGTGCCAGTAGTATAGTTTCCAGGGGGCGGAGTGGCTACACCTTC. As protein: CASSIVSRGRSGYTF.

This sequence joins TRBV5-1 and TRBJ2-2; D is uncertain. The CDR3 extends over 13 amino acids. V lost 1 base to trimming and J lost 5 bases, with 6 bases between them. CDR1 and CDR2 from the germline V gene are SGHRS and YFSETQ. This CDR3 is CASSLISTGELFF. In nucleotides, the CDR3 is TGCGCCAGCAGCTTGATCTCTACCGGGGAGCTGTTTTTT.

This chain joins TRBV4-3 and TRBJ2-6, with TRBD1 as a possible D gene (5 bases). This CDR3 contains 15 residues. V lost 4 bases and J 2 bases, leaving 9 bases between the germline ends. The germline gives CDR1 LGHNA, CDR2 YSLEER. The CDR3 is CASSPSGTGANVLTF. For the CDR3, the DNA is TGCGCCAGCAGCCCCTCAGGGACTGGGGCCAACGTCCTGACTTTC.

V gene TRBV2 combines with J gene TRBJ1-6; 7 positions agree with TRBD1. V lost 6 bases, J lost 5 bases, and 13 bases stayed unmatched. CDR1 is SNHLY and CDR2 is FYNNEI in the germline V gene. The CDR3 has 17 residues. CDR3 amino acids: CASRMRGDRRDNSPLHF. The CDR3 DNA is TGTGCCAGCAGGATGAGGGGGGACAGACGAGATAATTCACCCCTCCACTTT. The whole variable domain, filled in from reference TRBV2 and TRBJ1-6, reads EPEVTQTPSHQVTQMGQEVILRCVPISNHLYFYWYRQILGQKVEFLVSFYNNEISEKSEIFDDQFSVERPDGSNFTLKIRSTKLEDSAMYFCASRMRGDRRDNSPLHFGNGTRLTVT.

The rearrangement uses TRBV5-4 and TRBJ1-2; 11 positions agree with TRBD1. Germline CDR1 reads SGHNT; CDR2 reads YYREEE (reference sequence). The CDR3 has 15 amino acids. Unmatched junction bases numbered 10, after V lost 4 bases and J lost 8 bases. The CDR3 loop reads CASSPRDRGLLGYTF. DNA of the CDR3: TGTGCCAGCAGCCCACGGGACAGGGGGTTATTGGGCTACACCTTC. The whole variable domain, filled in from reference TRBV5-4 and TRBJ1-2, reads ETGVTQSPTHLIKTRGQQVTLRCSSQSGHNTVSWYQQALGQGPQFIFQYYREEENGRGNFPPRFSGLQFPNYSSELNVNALELDDSALYLCASSPRDRGLLGYTFGSGTRLTVV.

The CDR3 DNA reads as TGTGCAGTGGACAGGGGCCCCCTCCTGAACACTGAAGCTTTCTTT. Translating gives CAVDRGPLLNTEAFF. V and J are TRBV6-1 and TRBJ1-1; TRBD1 matches 9 bases. The CDR3 length is 15 residues. From germline, CDR1 is MNHNS and CDR2 SASEGT.

The V call is TRBV5-6, the J call TRBJ2-1; D is possibly TRBD2 (5 bases). CDR3 length: 18 amino acids. Trimming removed 2 bases at V and 1 base at J, with 19 bases between. Germline V gene lookup returns CDR1 SGHDT and CDR2 YYEEEE. For the CDR3, the DNA is TGTGCCAGCAGCTTAGGTCCCACGGGGAAAGGGTCCTACAATGAGCAGTTCTTC. It yields the protein CASSLGPTGKGSYNEQFF.

The chain is built from TRBV11-2 and TRBJ1-1; D not resolved. The CDR3 has 12 amino acids. V was cut by 1 base and J by 6 bases, with 6 bases left in between. Germline assignment: CDR1 SGHAT and CDR2 FQNNGV. CDR3 amino acids: CASSLARAEAFF. Written as DNA, the CDR3 is TGTGCCAGCAGCTTAGCTAGGGCTGAAGCTTTCTTT. The complete variable domain, with remaining parts taken from reference TRBV11-2 and TRBJ1-1, reads EAGVAQSPRYKIIEKRQSVAFWCNPISGHATLYWYQQILGQGPKLLIQFQNNGVVDDSQLPKDRFSAERLKGVDSTLKIQPAKLEDSAVYLCASSLARAEAFFGQGTRLTVV.

Many counts were recorded for this clone. The rearrangement links TRBV29-1 to TRBJ2-1; D gene uncertain. This CDR3 spans 14 amino acids. The ends were cut back, 3 bases at V and 2 bases at J, with 11 bases in the middle. Germline V gene lookup returns CDR1 SQVTM and CDR2 ANQGSEA. CDR3 sequence: CSVDGRSTYNEQFF. DNA for the CDR3: TGCAGCGTTGATGGCAGGTCGACCTACAATGAGCAGTTCTTC.

The chain joins TRBV5-1 to TRBJ1-3, with D possibly TRBD1 on 6 matching bases. V lost 1 base and J 6 bases, leaving 8 bases between the germline ends. Germline V CDR1 and CDR2: SGHRS, YFSETQ. The CDR3 consists of 13 residues. In DNA, the CDR3 is TGCGCCAGCAGCTTGTCGGGGGCAAACACCATATATTTT. This encodes CASSLSGANTIYF.

The genes are TRBV5-1 and TRBJ1-1, with D possibly TRBD1 on 5 matching bases. Trimming left V 4 bases short and J 3 bases short, with 19 bases between. The germline CDR1 and CDR2 sequences are SGHRS and YFSETQ. CDR3 size: 16 residues. The CDR3 protein is CASSRTFVQIDTEAFF. In DNA, the CDR3 is TGCGCCAGCAGCCGGACATTCGTACAGATCGACACTGAAGCTTTCTTT. Together with reference TRBV5-1 and TRBJ1-1, the CDR3 gives the full variable domain: KAGVTQTPRYLIKTRGQQVTLSCSPISGHRSVSWYQQTPGQGLQFLFEYFSETQRNKGNFPGRFSGRQFSNSRSEMNVSTLELGDSALYLCASSRTFVQIDTEAFFGQGTRLTVV.

The chain carries TRBV6-1 and TRBJ2-1, with a weak D call TRBD2 (6 bases). CDR1 and CDR2 (germline): MNHNS, SASEGT. The CDR3 consists of 15 residues. V was clipped by 2 bases and J by 6 bases, with 14 bases between them. CDR3 coding DNA: TGTGCCAGCAGTGAAATTCTGGGAGGAGGCAATGAGCAGTTCTTC. This gives the protein CASSEILGGGNEQFF.

The chain combines TRBV5-5 with TRBJ2-7; 7 bases fit TRBD1. The length of the CDR3 is 16 residues. Trimming at V came to 4 bases and at J to 3 bases, leaving 13 bases not matched to a gene. Germline values: CDR1 SGHKS, CDR2 YYEKEE (reference sequence). The CDR3 nucleotides are TGTGCCAGCAGCCCACCCGGCCCCCGACAGGGCTACGAGCAGTACTTC. Amino acids: CASSPPGPRQGYEQYF.

This chain connects TRBV28 to TRBJ1-5; D ambiguous. There are 12 residues in the CDR3. V shed 3 bases and J shed 5 bases, with 5 bases lying between them. Germline CDR1 reads MDHEN; CDR2 reads SYDVKM. The CDR3 here is CASSLEDQPQHF. In DNA form, the CDR3 reads TGTGCCAGCAGTTTGGAGGATCAGCCCCAGCATTTT.

The CDR3: CASSPNPGGGDEKLFF. The CDR3, as DNA: TGTGCCAGCTCACCAAATCCTGGCGGGGGCGATGAAAAACTGTTTTTT. The J gene is TRBJ1-4, the V gene TRBV18, with a possible D match to TRBD1 (6 bases). V gave up 2 bases and J gave up 6 bases, with 16 bases separating them. Per the germline V gene, CDR1 is KGHSH and CDR2 is LQKENI. The CDR3 is 16 residues long.

V and J are TRBV4-3 and TRBJ2-3; 9 bases agree with TRBD1. Germline assignment: CDR1 LGHNA and CDR2 YSLEER. This CDR3 is built from 17 residues. Trimming cost V 0 bases and J 8 bases; bases outside gene matches: 12. The CDR3 loop reads CASSQDIGQGLLGTQYF. The DNA for the CDR3 is TGCGCCAGCAGCCAAGATATAGGACAGGGGCTTTTGGGTACGCAGTATTTT.

This clone was counted only a few times. The chain carries TRBV4-2 and TRBJ1-2, with D perhaps TRBD1 (5 bases). CDR1 is LGHNA, CDR2 YNFKEQ, per germline. There are 17 residues in the CDR3. V was pared by 0 bases and J by 2 bases, with 16 bases between. The CDR3 region has the DNA TGTGCCAGCAGCCAAGACCCGCGCGGGGCGGGCAACTATGGCTACACCTTC. Amino acid sequence: CASSQDPRGAGNYGYTF.

CDR3 loop: CASSATSGMNGELFF. The CDR3 DNA reads TGTGCCAGCAGTGCGACTAGCGGGATGAACGGGGAGCTGTTTTTT. This chain links TRBV28 with TRBJ2-2; 11 bases are a match to TRBD2. V shed 5 bases and J 7 bases; nucleotides not matched to a gene: 6. Germline V gene sequence: CDR1 MDHEN, CDR2 SYDVKM. The CDR3 length is 15 residues. Filled out from reference TRBV28 and TRBJ2-2, the complete variable domain reads DVKVTQSSRYLVKRTGEKVFLECVQDMDHENMFWYRQDPGLGLRLIYFSYDVKMKEKGDIPEGYSVSREKKERFSLILESASTNQTSMYLCASSATSGMNGELFFGEGSRLTVL.

V gene TRBV15 combines with J gene TRBJ1-5; 8 bases are shared with TRBD1. The CDR3 extends over 18 amino acids. The V and J ends lost 2 bases and 4 bases, in that order; junction bases with no gene match: 13. Germline V gives CDR1 LNHNV, CDR2 YYDKDF (reference sequence). The CDR3, as DNA: TGTGCCACCAGCAGATACCAACAGGGGGTGTTGCGGAATCAGCCCCAGCATTTT. It encodes CATSRYQQGVLRNQPQHF.

The genes are TRBV11-2 and TRBJ1-1; 10 nucleotides align to TRBD1. The CDR3 is made up of 17 amino acids. With V trimmed by 1 base and J by 0 bases, 5 bases remained unmatched. The germline CDR1 and CDR2 sequences are SGHAT and FQNNGV. The CDR3 sequence: CASSLGVTGGLNTEAFF. The CDR3 DNA is TGTGCCAGCAGCTTAGGGGTGACAGGGGGCCTGAACACTGAAGCTTTCTTT.

J is TRBJ2-4 and V is TRBV6-1; unclear D gene. Germline CDR1 reads MNHNS; CDR2 reads SASEGT. This CDR3 has 14 amino acids. The V gene lost 7 bases and the J gene lost 0 bases, with 10 bases spanning the gap. The DNA for the CDR3 is TGTGCCAGCACCAAAGAACTAGCCAAAAACATTCAGTACTTC. Translating it yields CASTKELAKNIQYF.

This clone appeared once. The J gene is TRBJ1-1, the V gene TRBV14; possible D gene TRBD1, 6 bases. The CDR3 contains 14 residues. Trimming took 4 bases from V and 8 from J, leaving 17 bases between them. CDR1 is SGHDN and CDR2 is FVKESK in the germline V gene. The chain's CDR3 is CASSPPGGRTEAFF. The CDR3 bases are TGTGCCAGCAGCCCCCCGGGGGGCAGGACAGAAGCTTTCTTT. The variable domain in full, with the rest retrieved from reference TRBV14 and TRBJ1-1, is EAGVTQFPSHSVIEKGQTVTLRCDPISGHDNLYWYRRVMGKEIKFLLHFVKESKQDESGMPNNRFLAERTGGTYSTLKVQPAELEDSGVYFCASSPPGGRTEAFFGQGTRLTVV.

The chain is built from TRBV15 and TRBJ1-2; TRBD1 aligns across 8 bases. Trimming at V came to 1 base and at J to 7 bases, leaving 5 bases not matched to a gene. CDR1 and CDR2 from the germline V gene are LNHNV and YYDKDF (reference sequence). This CDR3 region has 14 residues. This chain's CDR3 is CATSRGRTGLGYTF. Written as DNA, the CDR3 is TGTGCCACCAGCAGAGGGAGGACAGGGCTTGGCTACACCTTC. The full variable domain, its missing parts supplied by reference TRBV15 and TRBJ1-2, is DAMVIQNPRYQVTQFGKPVTLSCSQTLNHNVMYWYQQKSSQAPKLLFHYYDKDFNNEADTPDNFQSRRPNTSFCFLDIRSPGLGDTAMYLCATSRGRTGLGYTFGSGTRLTVV.

This chain joins TRBV11-2 and TRBJ1-3; no reliable D call. V shed 5 bases and J shed 1 base, with 12 bases lying between them. The CDR3 runs to 15 residues. The germline V gene has CDR1 SGHAT and CDR2 FQNNGV. The CDR3 nucleotides read TGTGCCAGCAGCCCCCGGGCGGATTCTGGAAACACCATATATTTT. This sequence encodes CASSPRADSGNTIYF.